One and the same sample provided the 30 T cell receptor beta chains below, sequenced in a study of patients and donors after allogeneic stem cell transplantation. Via MiXCR, TCRdb re-called the RT-PCR reads, giving one row per CDR3 protein. The sample records hundreds of thousands of distinct CDR3 sequences, roughly 16% being singletons. The sample consisted of blood, either unsorted or a sorted T cell fraction (not recorded which). The source of these receptors is a human donor who was either an allogeneic HSCT recipient or a stem cell or donor lymphocyte infusion donor (not recorded which). It is not recorded whose cells these are; they may come from a transplant donor.

With respect to this clonotype: Because the CDR3 is missing its conserved closing phenylalanine or tryptophan, this is likely a read error. V is TRBV6-1 and J is TRBJ2-7, with 7 bases aligning to TRBD2. Trimming removed 5 bases from V and 5 bases from J; junction bases left unmatched: 18. Germline lookup yields CDR1 MNHNS and CDR2 SASEGT. The CDR3 has 17 residues. CDR3 nucleotides: TGTGCCAGCAGTAACCGTCTGGGTGGGGGGGGTGTCAACGAGCAGTACCTC. Protein product: CASSNRLGGGGVNEQYL.

V gene TRBV7-3 combines with J gene TRBJ2-5; the match to TRBD1 covers 12 bases. Germline loops: CDR1 SGHTA, CDR2 FQGTGA. This CDR3 comprises 18 residues. The J segment lost 5 bases and the V segment lost 5 bases, leaving 15 bases of the junction unmatched. CDR3 sequence reads: CASSRVGTGGGARETQYF. The CDR3 region has the DNA TGTGCCAGCAGCCGCGTTGGGACAGGGGGCGGCGCAAGGGAGACCCAGTACTTC.

The table lists this clonotype with a few counts. This chain connects TRBV20-1 to TRBJ2-1, with TRBD2 identical over 10 bases. The CDR3 contains 13 residues. Trimming at V came to 3 bases and at J to 14 bases, leaving 10 bases not matched to a gene. The V gene's germline CDR1 is DFQATT and CDR2 SNEGSKA (reference sequence). CDR3 protein: CSASRGLAGVEFF. For the CDR3, the DNA is TGCAGTGCTAGCAGGGGGCTAGCGGGAGTTGAGTTCTTC.

V gene TRBV20-1 combines with J gene TRBJ1-5; 10 nucleotides align to TRBD1. CDR1 is DFQATT and CDR2 is SNEGSKA in the germline V gene (reference sequence). This CDR3 contains 16 residues. V lost 3 bases to trimming and J lost 1 base; unmatched junction nucleotides: 6. The CDR3: CSARMTGGGSNQPQHF. The CDR3 nucleotides are TGCAGTGCTAGGATGACAGGGGGCGGGAGCAATCAGCCCCAGCATTTT.

The chain uses TRBV2 and TRBJ1-1; the match to TRBD1 covers 10 bases. Germline V lookup: CDR1 SNHLY, CDR2 FYNNEI. This CDR3 has 17 residues. The J segment lost 4 bases and the V segment lost 6 bases, leaving 14 bases of the junction unmatched. In DNA form, the CDR3 reads TGTGCCAGCAGAATCACCGGGACAGGGGTTTTGGGCACTGAAGCTTTCTTT. It encodes CASRITGTGVLGTEAFF.

V usage is TRBV7-9 and J usage is TRBJ2-2; D possibly uses TRBD1 or TRBD2 (6 bases each). The CDR3 is 17 residues long. V lost 2 bases to trimming and J lost 6 bases, with 19 bases between them. CDR1 and CDR2 (germline): SEHNR, FQNEAQ (reference sequence). In DNA, the CDR3 is TGTGCCAGCAGCTTACATCCGAAGGGGGGAGTGTCCGGGGAGCTGTTTTTT. This gives the protein CASSLHPKGGVSGELFF.

This clonotype was observed a handful of times. The chain is built from TRBV7-3 and TRBJ2-1, with D possibly being TRBD1 or TRBD2 (7 bases each). In germline, CDR1 is SGHTA, CDR2 FQGTGA. Trimming left V 4 bases short and J 2 bases short, with 27 bases between. The CDR3 extends over 20 amino acids. The CDR3 sequence is CASSSYVRGGGGETYNEQFF. For the CDR3, the DNA is TGTGCCAGCAGCTCTTACGTTAGAGGGGGCGGGGGAGAAACCTACAATGAGCAGTTCTTC.

The rearrangement links TRBV19 to TRBJ2-7; D possibly uses TRBD1 or TRBD2 (5 bases each). Germline-derived CDR1 and CDR2 are LNHDA and SQIVND (reference sequence). Trimming pared 4 bases from V and 3 bases from J, leaving 10 bases between. The CDR3 runs to 13 residues. The CDR3 DNA is TGTGCCAGTAGTAGTTGGGACGGCTACGAGCAGTACTTC. This translates into CASSSWDGYEQYF.

The chain combines TRBV29-1 with TRBJ1-1, with a tentative D call TRBD1 (6 bases). V was pared by 7 bases and J by 5 bases, with 17 bases between. The germline gives CDR1 SQVTM, CDR2 ANQGSEA. The CDR3 extends over 13 amino acids. CDR3: CSAGAGSKTEAFF. CDR3 DNA sequence: TGCAGCGCAGGGGCAGGTTCCAAAACTGAAGCTTTCTTT.

The chain couples TRBV7-2 to TRBJ1-1; possibly TRBD1 for D (5 bases). The CDR3 has 11 amino acids. The V gene lost 1 base and the J gene lost 8 bases, with 5 bases spanning the gap. Looked up from germline, CDR1 is SGHTA and CDR2 is FQGNSA. CDR3 protein: CASSLDREAFF. The CDR3 DNA sequence: TGTGCCAGCAGCTTAGACAGGGAAGCTTTCTTT.

This clonotype was seen repeatedly, ten times or more. V usage is TRBV12-3 or TRBV12-4 and J usage is TRBJ1-1; TRBD1 might be the D (5 bases). The CDR3 totals 13 residues. Trimming shortened V by 2 bases and J by 11 bases, and 15 bases separated the two germline ends. This CDR3 is CASSLKGPGEAFF. The CDR3 coding sequence is TGTGCCAGCAGTTTAAAGGGACCGGGGGAGGCTTTCTTT.

Concerning this clonotype itself: Sequence at one end of the junction differs from germline and may be a read error. The V and J genes are TRBV11-1 and TRBJ2-1; D remains ambiguous. The CDR3 extends over 13 amino acids. Germline CDR1 is SGHAT and CDR2 is FQDESV (reference sequence). The CDR3 region is CTSSLALENEQFF. The CDR3 nucleotides are TGTACCAGCAGCTTAGCTTTGGAAAATGAGCAGTTCTTC.

This clonotype was found many times. The chain employs TRBV29-1 and TRBJ1-2; TRBD1 aligns across 7 bases. The ends lost 3 bases at V and 7 bases at J; junction bases unmatched: 8. Per germline, CDR1 SQVTM and CDR2 ANQGSEA. This CDR3 contains 13 residues. The CDR3 nucleotides are TGCAGCGTTGACCAGGGGGGCGACGGTGGCTACACCTTC. It encodes CSVDQGGDGGYTF.

This clonotype has a handful of counts. The V call is TRBV15, the J call TRBJ1-5; D is ambiguous. Germline CDR1 LNHNV, CDR2 YYDKDF (reference sequence). The V and J ends lost 1 base and 9 bases respectively, with 22 bases between them. This CDR3 is 17 amino acids long. The CDR3 DNA sequence: TGTGCCACCAGCAGAGTTGCTGGTGACGGTCGCGGGCGGCCCCAGCATTTT. Translating it yields CATSRVAGDGRGRPQHF.

This chain joins TRBV20-1 and TRBJ2-2, with TRBD1 as a possible D gene (6 bases). With 1 base removed from V and 4 bases from J, the gap between germline ends came to 13 bases. The germline CDR1 and CDR2 sequences are DFQATT and SNEGSKA (reference sequence). The CDR3 length is 15 residues. Here the CDR3 DNA reads TGCAGTGCTAGAGGACAGGTTTTGGGCACCGGGGAGCTGTTTTTT. As protein: CSARGQVLGTGELFF.

This clonotype was counted ten times or more. The chain is built from TRBV5-1 and TRBJ2-1, with 11 nucleotides matching TRBD1. CDR3 length: 16 amino acids. In germline, CDR1 is SGHRS, CDR2 YFSETQ. J was trimmed by 7 bases and V by 1 base; bases with no gene match: 7. The CDR3 DNA reads as TGCGCCAGCAGCTTGAGGTTGGACAGGGGGCAAAATGAGCAGTTCTTC. This gives the protein CASSLRLDRGQNEQFF.

This clonotype was counted at least ten times. This chain connects TRBV20-1 to TRBJ2-2; D not resolved. V was pared by 0 bases and J by 5 bases, with 1 base between. Per the germline V gene, CDR1 is DFQATT and CDR2 is SNEGSKA (reference sequence). There are 11 residues in the CDR3. CDR3 residues: CSARETGELFF. CDR3 bases: TGCAGTGCTAGAGAGACCGGGGAGCTGTTTTTT.

V and J are TRBV29-1 and TRBJ2-5, with 9 bases matching TRBD1. Germline V gene data show CDR1 as SQVTM and CDR2 as ANQGSEA. Germline trimming cut 0 bases from V and 5 bases from J; bases unmatched to any gene: 10. This CDR3 is 16 amino acids long. The CDR3 DNA is TGCAGCGTTGAAGATACGGACAGGGGCTTGGCGGAGACCCAGTACTTC. Residues: CSVEDTDRGLAETQYF.

This chain links TRBV20-1 with TRBJ2-1; D not certain. This CDR3 has 10 residues. Germline loops: CDR1 DFQATT, CDR2 SNEGSKA (reference sequence). V was trimmed by 6 bases and J by 9 bases, leaving 9 bases between them. Here the CDR3 reads CSAVKGEQFF. CDR3 bases: TGCAGTGCGGTCAAGGGTGAGCAGTTCTTC.

The chain links TRBV20-1 to TRBJ2-7; D gene ambiguous. CDR3 length: 13 residues. CDR1 DFQATT and CDR2 SNEGSKA come from the germline V gene (reference sequence). V gave up 6 bases and J gave up 2 bases, with 14 bases separating them. The CDR3 nucleotides read TGCAGTGCCGCTCTGTCAGAGACCTACGAGCAGTACTTC. It codes for CSAALSETYEQYF.

The CDR3 DNA reads as TGCAGTGCTAGAGGGGATAGCGGATTTACCGGGGAGCTGTTTTTT. This codes for CSARGDSGFTGELFF. The chain links TRBV20-1 to TRBJ2-2; TRBD2 might be the D (6 bases). CDR1 DFQATT and CDR2 SNEGSKA come from the germline V gene (reference sequence). Trimming cost V 1 base and J 5 bases, with 14 bases left between them. CDR3 length: 15 amino acids.

The chain joins TRBV7-9 to TRBJ2-1; no firm D call. The CDR3 is made up of 14 amino acids. V lost 5 bases to trimming and J lost 9 bases, with 17 bases between them. From germline, CDR1 is SEHNR and CDR2 FQNEAQ (reference sequence). CDR3: CASSPFKVIIEQFF. In DNA, the CDR3 is TGTGCCAGCAGCCCGTTCAAAGTAATCATTGAGCAGTTCTTC.

The chain links TRBV9 to TRBJ2-7; TRBD2 is a possible D gene (6 bases). The germline V and J ends were trimmed by 4 bases and 0 bases, with 14 bases remaining between them. The CDR3 length is 15 residues. Germline assignment: CDR1 SGDLS and CDR2 YYNGEE. The CDR3 DNA reads TGTGCCAGCAGCAAGCGGGCCGTCAGCTCCTACGAGCAGTACTTC. Translation: CASSKRAVSSYEQYF.

The chain has TRBV3-1 and TRBJ2-7; no firm D call. The CDR3 loop spans 14 amino acids. The V gene's germline CDR1 is LGHDT and CDR2 YNNKEL (reference sequence). V was shortened by 6 bases and J by 0 bases, with 12 bases between the two germline ends. The CDR3 reads CASSYLDNSYEQYF. CDR3 coding DNA: TGTGCCAGCAGTTATCTTGACAACTCCTACGAGCAGTACTTC.

The V call is TRBV5-1, the J call TRBJ2-5, with 9 bases fitting TRBD1. The V gene end was trimmed by 4 bases and the J gene end by 13 bases; junction bases not matched to a gene: 11. The CDR3 covers 13 residues. Per germline, CDR1 SGHRS and CDR2 YFSETQ. CDR3 protein: CASSSLGTGLGYF. The CDR3 DNA follows: TGCGCCAGCAGCAGCCTCGGGACAGGGCTAGGGTACTTC.

V is TRBV20-1 and J is TRBJ1-1; 10 bases align to TRBD1. Losses at the gene ends were 3 bases for V and 4 bases for J; bases not matched to a gene: 5. The CDR3 is 14 amino acids. CDR1 DFQATT and CDR2 SNEGSKA come from the germline V gene (reference sequence). As DNA, the CDR3 is TGCAGTGCTAGGCTGGGACAGGGGTCCACTGAAGCTTTCTTT. This sequence encodes CSARLGQGSTEAFF.

The rearrangement uses TRBV18 and TRBJ2-7; D gene uncertain. The V gene's germline CDR1 is KGHSH and CDR2 LQKENI. The CDR3 runs to 15 residues. The V and J ends lost 0 bases and 2 bases respectively, with 11 bases between them. CDR3 residues: CASSPPGRVTYEQYF. CDR3 DNA sequence: TGTGCCAGCTCACCACCCGGACGGGTAACCTACGAGCAGTACTTC.

This clonotype was seen only a few times. The rearrangement uses TRBV20-1 and TRBJ2-1; 9 bases align to TRBD2. CDR1 and CDR2 from the germline V gene are DFQATT and SNEGSKA (reference sequence). V lost 1 base, J lost 7 bases, and 8 bases stayed unmatched. This CDR3 has 15 residues. The CDR3 DNA follows: TGCAGTGCTAGAGTAGTAGCGGGAGCCGGAAATGAGCAGTTCTTC. Encoded protein: CSARVVAGAGNEQFF.

This clonotype was detected a few times. The J gene is TRBJ1-2, the V gene TRBV7-8; D remains ambiguous. The CDR3 consists of 13 residues. From germline, CDR1 is SGHVS and CDR2 FQNEAQ. The V end was cut by 5 bases, the J end by 0 bases, with 7 bases between. The chain's CDR3 is CASSTVSNYGYTF. The CDR3 DNA reads TGTGCCAGCAGCACCGTTTCTAACTATGGCTACACCTTC. The entire variable domain, with the rest obtained from reference TRBV7-8 and TRBJ1-2, is as follows: GAGVSQSPRYKVAKRGQDVALRCDPISGHVSLFWYQQALGQGPEFLTYFQNEAQLDKSGLPSDRFFAERPEGSVSTLKIQRTQQEDSAVYLCASSTVSNYGYTFGSGTRLTVV.

The chain uses TRBV18 and TRBJ2-7, with D perhaps TRBD2 (6 bases). CDR3 length: 13 residues. Trimming stripped 6 bases from V and 7 bases from J, with 16 bases between. Germline-derived CDR1 and CDR2 are KGHSH and LQKENI. CDR3 sequence: CASSHGTAREQYF. The CDR3 coding sequence is TGTGCCAGCTCGCACGGGACTGCTAGGGAGCAGTACTTC.